This TCR beta chain stems from a study of T cells in Graves' hyperthyroidism and ophthalmopathy. A lack of ophthalmopathy progression within 18 months defined stable Graves' hyperthyroidism. What was amplified from RNA transcripts were TCR beta CDR3 regions. The TCR CDR3 was amplified in a first-round RT-PCR using the HTBI primer set. TCRdb analysed the multiplex PCR reads with MiXCR anew, one entry per CDR3 protein. This sample carries under 350,000 distinct CDR3 sequences, 18% of them seen once, and the ten largest clones take 45% to 55%. This clonotype was seen ten or more times. Germline V lookup: CDR1 DFQATT, CDR2 SNEGSKA (reference sequence). There are 13 residues in the CDR3. V was clipped by 1 base and J by 4 bases, with 11 bases between them.

The origin of this receptor is a woman aged 45-59 years with Graves' hyperthyroidism. The source material was blood. The rearrangement links TRBV20-1 to TRBJ2-7, with a possible D match to TRBD1 (6 bases). This CDR3 is CSARVAGVYEQYF. CDR3 in DNA: TGCAGTGCTAGAGTGGCAGGGGTTTACGAGCAGTACTTC.